A single sample gave rise to the 15 T cell receptor beta chains below, sequenced in a study of cytomegalovirus exposure and HLA in healthy donors. Use of 60 Vbeta and 13 Jbeta primers characterized the PCR. Clones were sequenced by immunoSEQ multiplex PCR, and TCRdb holds only the in-frame ones, with some missing. The repertoire holds under 200,000 clones, roughly 80% seen once, with 0.75% to 0.9% in the top ten. The sequenced material came from PBMCs. These receptors were taken from a woman younger than 30 in good health and CMV-seronegative.

The chain links TRBV7-9 to TRBJ2-5; maybe TRBD2 (5 bases). Germline CDR1 and CDR2: SEHNR and FQNEAQ (reference sequence). CDR3 length: 16 residues. Trimming cost V 2 bases and J 0 bases, with 13 bases left between them. This chain's CDR3 is CASSLFGITYQETQYF. The CDR3 coding sequence is TGTGCCAGCAGCTTATTCGGGATAACTTACCAAGAGACCCAGTACTTC.

This clone was picked up a small number of times. The chain combines TRBV29-1 with TRBJ1-4, with 7 bases lining up with TRBD1. The V gene end was trimmed by 7 bases and the J gene end by 5 bases; junction bases not matched to a gene: 10. The CDR3 runs to 14 residues. Germline V gene data show CDR1 as SQVTM and CDR2 as ANQGSEA. The CDR3 nucleotides are TGCAGCGCCCTCGGGGCAGGGGGAAATGAAAAACTGTTTTTT. This gives the protein CSALGAGGNEKLFF.

The V gene is TRBV5-1, the J gene TRBJ2-7, with TRBD2 identical over 11 bases. Germline-derived CDR1 and CDR2 are SGHRS and YFSETQ. This CDR3 spans 15 amino acids. Germline trimming cut 4 bases from V and 0 bases from J; bases unmatched to any gene: 3. CDR3 protein: CASSQLAGVSYEQYF. The DNA for the CDR3 is TGCGCCAGCAGCCAACTAGCGGGAGTCTCCTACGAGCAGTACTTC.

V is TRBV10-3 and J is TRBJ1-3; TRBD1 agrees at 7 bases. The CDR3 spans 18 residues. The germline V gene has CDR1 ENHRY and CDR2 SYGVKD. The J segment lost 2 bases and the V segment lost 0 bases, leaving 10 bases of the junction unmatched. As DNA, the CDR3 is TGTGCCATCAGTGAGTCATTTCGACAGGGAGGTACTGGAAACACCATATATTTT. It translates to CAISESFRQGGTGNTIYF.

This clone was observed a single time. The V call is TRBV5-1, the J call TRBJ1-1; D possibly corresponds to TRBD1 (5 bases). The CDR3 contains 13 residues. Trimming left V 4 bases short and J 2 bases short, with 9 bases between. The germline V gene has CDR1 SGHRS and CDR2 YFSETQ. The CDR3 region has the DNA TGCGCCAGCAGCCAACAGGCTAACACTGAAGCTTTCTTT. It encodes CASSQQANTEAFF.

The genes are TRBV5-4 and TRBJ1-2; maybe TRBD1 (5 bases). The V gene's germline CDR1 is SGHNT and CDR2 YYREEE (reference sequence). This CDR3 contains 12 residues. With 8 bases removed from V and 2 bases from J, the gap between germline ends came to 10 bases. CDR3 in DNA: TGTGCCAGTACGGCAGGGAACTATGGCTACACCTTC. It specifies CASTAGNYGYTF.

This sequence joins TRBV2 and TRBJ2-2; D not certain. Germline lookup yields CDR1 SNHLY and CDR2 FYNNEI. V lost 5 bases and J 4 bases, leaving 8 bases between the germline ends. The CDR3 extends over 13 amino acids. The CDR3 loop is CASSFTATGELFF. DNA for the CDR3: TGTGCCAGCAGTTTCACAGCCACCGGGGAGCTGTTTTTT.

J is TRBJ1-2 and V is TRBV30; no definite D call. The CDR3 runs 13 residues. With 4 bases removed from V and 4 bases from J, the gap between germline ends came to 13 bases. Germline V gene lookup returns CDR1 GTSNPN and CDR2 SVGIG (reference sequence). In nucleotides, the CDR3 is TGTGCCTGGATGTCTACGGTGATCTATGGCTACACCTTC. Translated, it gives CAWMSTVIYGYTF.

This clone was picked up one time. This chain links TRBV4-1 with TRBJ2-1; D is uncertain. V gave up 1 base and J gave up 7 bases, with 14 bases separating them. CDR1 MGHRA and CDR2 YSYEKL come from the germline V gene. The CDR3 totals 15 residues. CDR3 in amino acids: CASSQAQEARNEQFF. For the CDR3, the DNA is TGCGCCAGCAGCCAAGCCCAAGAAGCGCGGAATGAGCAGTTCTTC.

The chain uses TRBV12-5 and TRBJ1-5, with TRBD1 as a possible D gene (5 bases). This CDR3 contains 13 residues. CDR1 and CDR2 (germline): LGHNT, FRNRAP. Trimming left V 5 bases short and J 5 bases short, with 10 bases between. The CDR3 spells CASGRGEDQPQHF. The CDR3 region has the DNA TGTGCTAGTGGTCGAGGGGAGGATCAGCCCCAGCATTTT. The variable domain in full, completed from reference TRBV12-5 and TRBJ1-5, reads DARVTQTPRHKVTEMGQEVTMRCQPILGHNTVFWYRQTMMQGLELLAYFRNRAPLDDSGMPKDRFSAEMPDATLATLKIQPSEPRDSAVYFCASGRGEDQPQHFGDGTRLSIL.

The chain is built from TRBV2 and TRBJ2-7, with a weak D call TRBD1 (5 bases). V was cut by 6 bases and J by 6 bases, with 9 bases left in between. CDR1 and CDR2 (germline): SNHLY, FYNNEI. This CDR3 has 11 amino acids. The DNA of the CDR3 is TGTGCCAGCAGACAGGTCGGCGAGCAGTACTTC. This sequence encodes CASRQVGEQYF.

In this sample, this clone turned up a few times. This chain connects TRBV28 to TRBJ2-7; the D gene is possibly TRBD2 (5 bases). The germline V and J ends were trimmed by 2 bases and 4 bases, with 12 bases remaining between them. The CDR3 runs to 14 residues. CDR1 and CDR2 from the germline V gene are MDHEN and SYDVKM. For the CDR3, the DNA is TGTGCCAGCAGTTTAGGTGCTAGCCGGTACGAGCAGTACTTC. It codes for CASSLGASRYEQYF. The whole variable domain, filled in from reference TRBV28 and TRBJ2-7, reads DVKVTQSSRYLVKRTGEKVFLECVQDMDHENMFWYRQDPGLGLRLIYFSYDVKMKEKGDIPEGYSVSREKKERFSLILESASTNQTSMYLCASSLGASRYEQYFGPGTRLTVT.

The chain combines TRBV27 with TRBJ2-7; D not resolved. The CDR3 consists of 13 residues. Trimming left V 3 bases short and J 0 bases short, with 6 bases between. The germline V gene has CDR1 MNHEY and CDR2 SMNVEV (reference sequence). The CDR3 DNA reads TGTGCCAGCAGTTTTGGGCCCTCCTACGAGCAGTACTTC. This sequence encodes CASSFGPSYEQYF.

The V call is TRBV6-1, the J call TRBJ1-1; D is possibly TRBD1 (5 bases). Germline V gene data show CDR1 as MNHNS and CDR2 as SASEGT. CDR3 size: 13 residues. V dropped 6 bases and J dropped 1 base, with 9 bases sitting between them. DNA for the CDR3: TGTGCCAGCAGGGTTGACAGGAACACTGAAGCTTTCTTT. The encoded protein is CASRVDRNTEAFF.

This clone was counted once. As DNA, the CDR3 is TGCGCCAGCAGCCAAGATCCGGGAACCTACGAGCAGTACTTC. Encoded protein: CASSQDPGTYEQYF. The V call is TRBV4-3, the J call TRBJ2-7, with D possibly matching TRBD2 (5 bases). This CDR3 contains 14 residues. V shed 0 bases and J shed 2 bases, with 8 bases lying between them. Germline V CDR1 and CDR2: LGHNA, YSLEER.